This T cell receptor beta chain was profiled in a study of T cells in localized non-small cell lung cancer. Study findings and constraints: An association was observed between higher blood T cell density and longer overall survival. Sequencing involved a lone tumor region, leaving heterogeneity possible. Within adjacent lung there appeared a median approximately 60 of the top 100 tumor clones.

Sequencing was performed with immunoSEQ multiplex PCR; in TCRdb, only in-frame clones are kept and a portion is missing. The table lists over 25,000 clones, about 92% of them singletons. Points on this clone: Its cognate antigen is unknown.

This CDR3 is built from 13 residues. Germline CDR1 reads SGHDT; CDR2 reads YYEEEE. Trimming removed 2 bases at V and 6 bases at J, with 9 bases between. The origin of this receptor is a woman aged 40-69 years with stage I lung adenocarcinoma. The input for sequencing was peripheral blood, taken before any cancer treatment. This rearrangement joins TRBV5-6 to TRBJ1-5, with D uncertain. The DNA of the CDR3 is TGTGCCAGCAGCTTAGCGGCTCGTCAGCCCCAGCATTTT. This sequence encodes CASSLAARQPQHF.